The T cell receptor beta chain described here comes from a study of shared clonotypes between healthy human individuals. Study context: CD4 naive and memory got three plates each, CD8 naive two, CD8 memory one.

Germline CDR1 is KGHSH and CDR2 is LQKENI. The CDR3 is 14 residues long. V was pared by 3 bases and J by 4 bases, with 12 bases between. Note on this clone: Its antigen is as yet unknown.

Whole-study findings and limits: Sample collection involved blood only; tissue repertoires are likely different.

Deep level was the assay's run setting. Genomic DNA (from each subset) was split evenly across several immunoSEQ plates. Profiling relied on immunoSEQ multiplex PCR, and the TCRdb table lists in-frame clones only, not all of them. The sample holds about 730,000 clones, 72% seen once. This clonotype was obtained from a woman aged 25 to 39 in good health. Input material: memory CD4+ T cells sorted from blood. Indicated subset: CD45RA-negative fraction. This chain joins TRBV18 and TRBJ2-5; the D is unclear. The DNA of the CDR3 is TGTGCCAGCTCACCCTCCCGGGCAGGAGAGACCCAGTACTTC. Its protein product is CASSPSRAGETQYF.